A selection of T cell receptor beta chains follows, all from one sample in a study of early T cells in non-severe SARS-CoV-2 infection. Each CDR3 protein is one row after TCRdb ran MiXCR on the 5' RACE reads. The sample carries roughly 93,000 distinct CDR3 sequences, about 10% recorded once. Specimen: whole blood. Receptor source: an adult who was a healthcare worker with PCR-confirmed SARS-CoV-2 infection or an uninfected control (not recorded which). Both conserved end residues are part of each CDR3. D genes are given only for firm matches. Where a row states a size, it is once, few, many or the class of an expanded clone; other rows omit it.

j_call clone_size v_call d_call cdr3_nt cdr3_aa
TRBJ2-3 - TRBV5-1 - TGCGCCAGCAGCGTTGAGTTCACAGATACGCAGTATTTT CASSVEFTDTQYF
TRBJ1-2 few TRBV20-1 - TGCAGTGCGCGTGCGAGAACAGGGTCGGATATCGAGGATGGCTACACCTTC CSARARTGSDIEDGYTF
TRBJ2-2 many TRBV9 - TGTGCCAGCAGGACAGCTTACAACACCGGGGAGCTGTTTTTT CASRTAYNTGELFF
TRBJ1-2 few TRBV7-9 - TGTGCCAGCAGCTTAGTTGGGTTTTATGGCTACACCTTC CASSLVGFYGYTF
TRBJ2-4 many TRBV27 - TGTGCCAGCAGTCCTTATAACACCGAGGCCAAAAACATTCAGTACTTC CASSPYNTEAKNIQYF
TRBJ1-1 many TRBV14 - TGTGCCAGCAGCCCCGTCCCGGTGACGGTCACTGAAGCTTTCTTT CASSPVPVTVTEAFF
TRBJ2-1 - TRBV20-1 - TGCAGTGCTAGAGTAGGTGGATTTTCCTACAATGAGCAGTTCTTC CSARVGGFSYNEQFF
TRBJ2-7 few TRBV7-3 - TGTGCCAGCAGCCAAGGGGTCGAGCAGTACTTC CASSQGVEQYF
TRBJ1-4 many TRBV6-6 - TGTGCCAGCAGTTATCCTCCCCGACAGGATAATGAAAAACTGTTTTTT CASSYPPRQDNEKLFF
TRBJ2-7 - TRBV5-1 - TGCGCCAGCACCGACTACTTGGTCCGGGAGCAGTACTTC CASTDYLVREQYF